The entry that follows covers one T cell receptor beta chain sequence. The data were taken from a study of shared clonotypes between healthy human individuals. The protocol was immunoSEQ multiplex PCR, while the TCRdb copy is restricted to in-frame clones and leaves out a portion. The sample carries roughly 2,500,000 clones, approximately 94% recorded once. This CDR3 is 12 amino acids long. V lost 0 bases to trimming and J lost 12 bases, with 11 bases between them. Germline V lookup: CDR1 SGHAT, CDR2 FQNNGV. The sample taken for sequencing was naive CD4+ T cells from PBMCs. This sample's subset: CD45RA+ positively selected. The chain combines TRBV11-2 with TRBJ1-1, with D tentatively TRBD1 (5 bases). This TCR was recovered from a man aged 18 to 35 in good health. Some clones in this sample may be carry-over from other donors' samples. CDR3 in amino acids: CASSLDRGQTFF. The CDR3 nucleotides read TGTGCCAGCAGCTTAGACCGGGGCCAAACTTTCTTT.